This entry features one T cell receptor (beta chain) sequence. The same CDR3 can be traced to other DNA sequences in this sample. The germline CDR1 and CDR2 sequences are LNHDA and SQIVND (reference sequence). The CDR3 totals 15 residues. The V segment lost 1 base and the J segment 4 bases; nucleotides outside the gene matches: 3. Sequencing used immunoSEQ multiplex PCR; TCRdb keeps in-frame clones, though not all of them. The sample contains 120,000 to 150,000 clones, roughly 86% of which appear only once. This record comes from a study of blood T cell repertoires in COVID-19. The sequenced sample was peripheral blood. The receptor comes from a woman aged 45-60 years with acute or convalescent COVID-19. The V and J genes are TRBV19 and TRBJ2-1, with 8 nucleotides matching TRBD1. CDR3 amino acids: CASSIGQGAYNEQFF. For the CDR3, the DNA is TGTGCCAGTAGTATAGGGCAGGGGGCGTACAATGAGCAGTTCTTC.